The rows below give T cell receptor beta chains drawn from one sample of a study of blood T cell repertoires in COVID-19. The assay was immunoSEQ multiplex PCR, and TCRdb's table has in-frame clones only and misses some. This sample has roughly 110,000 clones, with around 89% found just once. The source material was peripheral blood. These receptors all stem from a human donor with acute or convalescent COVID-19. The donor label of this sample is uncertain. CDR3s include the opening cysteine and the closing phenylalanine or tryptophan.

V gene,CDR3 protein
TRBV27,CASSTASAGELFF
TRBV29-1,CSVVSGRAAEQFF
TRBV9,CASSAREAGYTEAFF
TRBV7-9,CASSTTGYQETQYF
TRBV10-3,CAISRSGGQETQYF
TRBV28,CASSSPGQPNTEAFF
TRBV28,CASSLGTEILAGGLEQYF
TRBV5-3,CARRDSPYYGYTF
TRBV6-4,CASSAQMNTGELFF
TRBV6-5,CASSYLARRGTGELFF
TRBV7-2,CASSLAGQPSSGELFF
TRBV2,CASSVHSGDGYTF
TRBV11-2,CASRTGTGNTEAFF
TRBV18,CASSPRTGQSISYEQYF
TRBV15,CATQAQQKNYGYTF
TRBV10-3,CATGRSGSNEQFF
TRBV6-4,CASSEGQGAYEQFF
TRBV11-2,CASSTTGPEETQYF
TRBV4-1,CASSQAERGNYGYTF
TRBV5-4,CASSGGTDSYEQYF
TRBV9,CASSVSGAARNLEQFF
TRBV6-5,CASSYFGGGYTF
TRBV7-2,CASSDRGGIDTEAFF
TRBV6-5,CASRPPGQGARGYTF
TRBV15,CATSRLPLDTQYF
TRBV28,CASTDQGQPQHF
TRBV28,CASSPGTGVFGYTF
TRBV6-2/TRBV6-3,CASSAGGSNTEAFF
TRBV6-2/TRBV6-3,CASSYISLRDTQYF
TRBV13,CASSPARNIRLTDTQYF
TRBV3-1/TRBV3-2,CASSSSESNEQFF
TRBV14,CASNPGGNSPLHF
TRBV5-1,CASSLGLTGVGNIQYF
TRBV30,CAWSGPMSRGLYYNEQFF
TRBV18,CASSPVGQSPVAFF
TRBV18,CASSRTSDRGLGEAFF
TRBV6-7,CASSYRSTTSGRTSYEQYF
TRBV7-3,CASSPSDLAGDTGELFF
TRBV7-2,CASRQALQGGSYEQYF
TRBV7-2,CASSLALGGIQETQYF
TRBV6-2/TRBV6-3,CASSYSSGFRVRTTEAFF
TRBV19,CASSATGSTYEQYF
TRBV5-1,CASSPRDRGSGGYTF
TRBV7-9,CASSFGAVNTEAFF
TRBV11-3,CASSLAAGFSYNEQFF
TRBV4-2,CASSHEFTEGTEAFF
TRBV10-3,CAISESTRGNTEAFF
TRBV3-1/TRBV3-2,CASSHGTPTGELFF
TRBV6-5,CASRKQATNEKLFF
TRBV7-9,CASSYDRGLTDTQYF
TRBV27,CASKKGQGAEETQYF
TRBV3-1/TRBV3-2,CASSQVGASFTDTQYF